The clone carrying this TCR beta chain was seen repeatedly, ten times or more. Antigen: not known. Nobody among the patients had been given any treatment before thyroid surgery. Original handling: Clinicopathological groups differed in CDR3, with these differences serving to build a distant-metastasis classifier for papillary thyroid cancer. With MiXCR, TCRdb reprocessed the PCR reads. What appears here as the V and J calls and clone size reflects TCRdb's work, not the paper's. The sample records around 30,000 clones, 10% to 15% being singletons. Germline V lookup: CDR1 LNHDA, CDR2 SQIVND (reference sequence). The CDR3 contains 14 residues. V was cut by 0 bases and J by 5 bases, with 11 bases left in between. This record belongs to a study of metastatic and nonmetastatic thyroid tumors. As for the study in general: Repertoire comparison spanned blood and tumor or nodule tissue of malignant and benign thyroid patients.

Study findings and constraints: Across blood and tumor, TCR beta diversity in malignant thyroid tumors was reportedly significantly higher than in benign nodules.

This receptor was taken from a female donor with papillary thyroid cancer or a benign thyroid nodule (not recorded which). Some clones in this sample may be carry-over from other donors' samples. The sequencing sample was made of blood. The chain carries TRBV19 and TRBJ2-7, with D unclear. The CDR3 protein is CASSIDGSTDEQYF. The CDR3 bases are TGTGCCAGTAGTATAGATGGCAGCACAGACGAGCAGTACTTC.